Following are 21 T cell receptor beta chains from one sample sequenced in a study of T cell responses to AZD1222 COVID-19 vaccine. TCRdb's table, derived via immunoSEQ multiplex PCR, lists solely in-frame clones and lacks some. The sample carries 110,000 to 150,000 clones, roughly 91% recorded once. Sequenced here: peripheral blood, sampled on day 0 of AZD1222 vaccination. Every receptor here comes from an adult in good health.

This CDR3 is CAVLFGTAYNEQFF. Written as DNA, the CDR3 is TGTGCCGTCTTATTCGGGACGGCCTACAATGAGCAGTTCTTC. The J gene is TRBJ2-1, the V gene TRBV30; D tentatively fits TRBD1 or TRBD2 (5 bases each). The V and J ends lost 8 bases and 2 bases respectively, with 16 bases between them. Germline CDR1 GTSNPN, CDR2 SVGIG (reference sequence). The CDR3 extends over 14 amino acids.

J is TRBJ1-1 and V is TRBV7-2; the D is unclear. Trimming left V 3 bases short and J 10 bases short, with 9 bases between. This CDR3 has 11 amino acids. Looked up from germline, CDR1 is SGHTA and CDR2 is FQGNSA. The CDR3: CASSFVGRAFF. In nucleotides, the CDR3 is TGTGCCAGCAGCTTCGTAGGAAGAGCTTTCTTT.

CDR3 residues: CASSSGTLGGNEKLFF. DNA of the CDR3: TGTGCCAGCAGTTCTGGGACCCTCGGGGGCAATGAAAAACTGTTTTTT. This chain links TRBV28 with TRBJ1-4, with a tentative D call TRBD1 (6 bases). Germline CDR1 and CDR2: MDHEN and SYDVKM. The length of the CDR3 is 16 residues. Trimming took 4 bases from V and 5 from J, leaving 17 bases between them.

Here the CDR3 reads CASSPGAPGQNYGYTF. CDR3 coding DNA: TGCGCCAGCAGCCCTGGAGCACCGGGACAGAACTATGGCTACACCTTC. The chain employs TRBV5-1 and TRBJ1-2, with 7 bases fitting TRBD1. The CDR3 runs 16 residues. Germline-derived CDR1 and CDR2 are SGHRS and YFSETQ. Unmatched junction bases numbered 11, after V lost 4 bases and J lost 2 bases.

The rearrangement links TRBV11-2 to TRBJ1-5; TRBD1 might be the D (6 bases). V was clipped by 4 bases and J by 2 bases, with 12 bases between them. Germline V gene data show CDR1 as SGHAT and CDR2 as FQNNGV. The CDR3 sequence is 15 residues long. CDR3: CASSSPGQGNQPQHF. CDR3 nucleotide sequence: TGTGCCAGCAGCTCTCCGGGACAAGGCAATCAGCCCCAGCATTTT.

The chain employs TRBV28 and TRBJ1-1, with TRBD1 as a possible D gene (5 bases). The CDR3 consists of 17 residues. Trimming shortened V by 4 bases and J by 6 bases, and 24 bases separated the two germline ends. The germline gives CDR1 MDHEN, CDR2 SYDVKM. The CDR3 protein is CASSYRSWKGPFPEAFF. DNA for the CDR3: TGTGCCAGCAGTTATCGCTCTTGGAAGGGACCGTTCCCTGAAGCTTTCTTT.

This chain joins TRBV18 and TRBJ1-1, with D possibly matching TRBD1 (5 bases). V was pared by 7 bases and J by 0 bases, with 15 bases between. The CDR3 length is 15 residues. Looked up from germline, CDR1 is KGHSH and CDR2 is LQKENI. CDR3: CASCARGSMNTEAFF. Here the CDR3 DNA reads TGTGCCAGCTGCGCTAGGGGTTCCATGAACACTGAAGCTTTCTTT.

The CDR3 reads CASSPGTSFPGELFF. The CDR3, as DNA: TGTGCCAGTAGTCCCGGGACTAGCTTTCCCGGGGAGCTGTTTTTT. The genes are TRBV19 and TRBJ2-2; TRBD2 matches 9 bases. CDR1 and CDR2 (germline): LNHDA, SQIVND (reference sequence). The CDR3 covers 15 residues. V lost 5 bases, J lost 6 bases, and 7 bases stayed unmatched.

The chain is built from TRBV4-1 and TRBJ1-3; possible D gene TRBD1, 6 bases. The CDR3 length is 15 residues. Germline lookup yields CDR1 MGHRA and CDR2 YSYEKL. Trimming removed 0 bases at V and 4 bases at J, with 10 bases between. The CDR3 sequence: CASSQDRGDGNTIYF. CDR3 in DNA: TGCGCCAGCAGCCAAGACAGGGGAGACGGAAACACCATATATTTT.

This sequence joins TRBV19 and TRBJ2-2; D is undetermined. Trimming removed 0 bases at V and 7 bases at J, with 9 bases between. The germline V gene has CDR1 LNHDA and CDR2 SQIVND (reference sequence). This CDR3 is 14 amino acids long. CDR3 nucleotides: TGTGCCAGTAGTATAGACCTCACGGGCGGGGAGCTGTTTTTT. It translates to CASSIDLTGGELFF.

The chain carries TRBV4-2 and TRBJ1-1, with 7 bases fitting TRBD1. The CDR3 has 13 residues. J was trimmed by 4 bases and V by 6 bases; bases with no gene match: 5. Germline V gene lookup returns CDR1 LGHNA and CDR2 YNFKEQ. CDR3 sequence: CASRQQGSTEAFF. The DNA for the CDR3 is TGTGCCAGCAGACAACAGGGGTCCACTGAAGCTTTCTTT.

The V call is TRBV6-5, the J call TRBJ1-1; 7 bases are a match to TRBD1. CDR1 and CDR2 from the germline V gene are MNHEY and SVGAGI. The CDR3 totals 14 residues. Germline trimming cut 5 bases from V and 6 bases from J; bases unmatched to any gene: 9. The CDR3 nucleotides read TGTGCCAGCAGTCTTAACAGGGGAGGCTCTGAAGCTTTCTTT. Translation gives CASSLNRGGSEAFF.

The CDR3 spells CASSRGDYGYTF. As DNA, the CDR3 is TGTGCCAGCAGTAGGGGGGACTATGGCTACACCTTC. The chain uses TRBV28 and TRBJ1-2; the D gene is possibly TRBD1 (6 bases). The CDR3 runs 12 residues. The germline V gene has CDR1 MDHEN and CDR2 SYDVKM. Trimming removed 5 bases at V and 3 bases at J, with 7 bases between.

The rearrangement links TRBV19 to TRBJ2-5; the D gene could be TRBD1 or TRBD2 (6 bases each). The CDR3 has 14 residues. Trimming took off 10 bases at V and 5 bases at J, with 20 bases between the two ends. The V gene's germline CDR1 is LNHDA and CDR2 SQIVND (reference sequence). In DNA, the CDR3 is TGTGCCACGTGCGGACGGGGGCTGACTGAGACCCAGTACTTC. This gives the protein CATCGRGLTETQYF. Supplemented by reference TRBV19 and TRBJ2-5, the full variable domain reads DGGITQSPKYLFRKEGQNVTLSCEQNLNHDAMYWYRQDPGQGLRLIYYSQIVNDFQKGDIAEGYSVSREKKESFPLTVTSAQKNPTAFYLCATCGRGLTETQYFGPGTRLLVL.

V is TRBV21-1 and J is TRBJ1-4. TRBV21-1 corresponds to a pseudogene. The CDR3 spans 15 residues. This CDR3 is CASSKQETTNEKLFF. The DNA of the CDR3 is TGTGCCAGCAGCAAACAGGAGACAACTAATGAAAAACTGTTTTTT.

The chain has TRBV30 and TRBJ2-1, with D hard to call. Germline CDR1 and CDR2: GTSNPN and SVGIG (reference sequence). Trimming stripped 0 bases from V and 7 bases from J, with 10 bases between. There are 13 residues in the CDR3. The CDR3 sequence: CAWSVGAANEQFF. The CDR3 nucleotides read TGTGCCTGGAGTGTTGGCGCCGCGAATGAGCAGTTCTTC.

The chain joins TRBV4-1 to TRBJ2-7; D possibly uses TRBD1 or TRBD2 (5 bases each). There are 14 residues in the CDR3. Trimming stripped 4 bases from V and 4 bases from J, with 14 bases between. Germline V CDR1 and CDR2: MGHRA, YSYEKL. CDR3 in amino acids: CASSPGRVGYEQYF. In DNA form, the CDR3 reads TGCGCCAGCAGCCCAGGGCGGGTTGGATACGAGCAGTACTTC.

CDR3 DNA: TGTGCCAGCAGCTTGATGGAGTGGCGGTCCACAGATACGCAGTATTTT. This sequence encodes CASSLMEWRSTDTQYF. V usage is TRBV5-4 and J usage is TRBJ2-3; no definite D call. This CDR3 is built from 16 residues. Germline-derived CDR1 and CDR2 are SGHNT and YYREEE (reference sequence). The V end was cut by 1 base, the J end by 2 bases, with 14 bases between.

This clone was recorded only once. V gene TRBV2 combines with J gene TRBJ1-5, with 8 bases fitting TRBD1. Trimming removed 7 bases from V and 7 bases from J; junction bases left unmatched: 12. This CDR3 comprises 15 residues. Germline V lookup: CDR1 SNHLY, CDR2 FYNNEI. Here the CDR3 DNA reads TGTGCCAGCACAAGTGTGGACAGGGCTCGGCAGCCCCAGCATTTT. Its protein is CASTSVDRARQPQHF.

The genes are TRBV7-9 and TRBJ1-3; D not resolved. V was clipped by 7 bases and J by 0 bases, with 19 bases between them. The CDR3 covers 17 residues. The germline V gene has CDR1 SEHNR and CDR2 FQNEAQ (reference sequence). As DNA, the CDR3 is TGTGCCAGCAAACCGAGAACTGACTATAGCTCTGGAAACACCATATATTTT. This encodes CASKPRTDYSSGNTIYF.

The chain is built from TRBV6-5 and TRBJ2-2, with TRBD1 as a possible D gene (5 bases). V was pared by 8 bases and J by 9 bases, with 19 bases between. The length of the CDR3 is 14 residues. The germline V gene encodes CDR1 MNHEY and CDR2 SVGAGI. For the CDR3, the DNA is TGTGCCAGCCTGTCGAAAGGGGCGCCCTGGGAGCTGTTTTTT. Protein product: CASLSKGAPWELFF.